Each of the 3 T cell receptor beta chains below was sequenced from the same sample in a study of blood T cell repertoires in COVID-19. TCRdb's copy holds only in-frame clones and misses some; the assay was immunoSEQ multiplex PCR. The table shows 50,000 or so clones, with more than 85% occurring only once. The specimen was peripheral blood. The receptor source for this set is a man between 60 and 70 years old with COVID-19, enrolled during active disease.

This rearrangement joins TRBV19 to TRBJ2-1, with 9 bases aligning to TRBD2. Germline CDR1 and CDR2: LNHDA and SQIVND (reference sequence). V gave up 4 bases and J gave up 4 bases; unmatched junction bases: 2. The CDR3 consists of 14 residues. The CDR3 DNA follows: TGTGCCAGTAGTAAGCTAGCGGGATACAATGAGCAGTTCTTC. Residues: CASSKLAGYNEQFF. The full variable domain, completed using reference TRBV19 and TRBJ2-1, is DGGITQSPKYLFRKEGQNVTLSCEQNLNHDAMYWYRQDPGQGLRLIYYSQIVNDFQKGDIAEGYSVSREKKESFPLTVTSAQKNPTAFYLCASSKLAGYNEQFFGPGTRLTVL.

The chain is built from TRBV6-6 and TRBJ2-5, with 8 positions matching TRBD1. CDR3 length: 15 amino acids. Germline values: CDR1 MNHNY, CDR2 SVGAGI (reference sequence). V shed 2 bases and J 4 bases; nucleotides not matched to a gene: 6. The CDR3 reads CASSYPPGQGETQYF. The CDR3 DNA reads TGTGCCAGCAGTTACCCTCCCGGACAGGGAGAGACCCAGTACTTC.

V usage is TRBV13 and J usage is TRBJ2-7, with 9 nucleotides matching TRBD2. The CDR3 has 16 amino acids. Trimming took 4 bases from V and 7 from J; bases not matched to a gene: 14. Germline V gene sequence: CDR1 PRHDT, CDR2 FYEKMQ (reference sequence). The CDR3 is CASSSPGRGGLGEQYF. The CDR3 DNA is TGTGCCAGCAGCTCGCCCGGGCGGGGGGGCCTAGGAGAGCAGTACTTC.